This T cell receptor (beta chain) was documented in a study of T cells in localized non-small cell lung cancer. Notes on the study in general: Density of T cells in blood, when higher, went with longer overall survival. Researchers found a median around 58 of the top 100 tumor clones in adjacent lung.

V was clipped by 7 bases and J by 4 bases, with 10 bases between them. This CDR3 has 13 residues. CDR1 and CDR2 from the germline V gene are MNHEY and SVGAGI. Produced via immunoSEQ multiplex PCR; TCRdb's table is partial and in-frame only. The sample holds around 35,000 clones, 91% seen once. This clone was observed a few times. Its antigen remains unknown. This receptor was obtained from a female donor of 60 years or more with stage II lung adenocarcinoma. The sequencing used peripheral blood mononuclear cells, collected before any cancer treatment. The V call is TRBV6-5, the J call TRBJ2-2; TRBD1 is a possible D gene (5 bases). The CDR3 bases are TGTGCCAGCATGCAGGGCGGCACCGGGGAGCTGTTTTTT. Translating it yields CASMQGGTGELFF.